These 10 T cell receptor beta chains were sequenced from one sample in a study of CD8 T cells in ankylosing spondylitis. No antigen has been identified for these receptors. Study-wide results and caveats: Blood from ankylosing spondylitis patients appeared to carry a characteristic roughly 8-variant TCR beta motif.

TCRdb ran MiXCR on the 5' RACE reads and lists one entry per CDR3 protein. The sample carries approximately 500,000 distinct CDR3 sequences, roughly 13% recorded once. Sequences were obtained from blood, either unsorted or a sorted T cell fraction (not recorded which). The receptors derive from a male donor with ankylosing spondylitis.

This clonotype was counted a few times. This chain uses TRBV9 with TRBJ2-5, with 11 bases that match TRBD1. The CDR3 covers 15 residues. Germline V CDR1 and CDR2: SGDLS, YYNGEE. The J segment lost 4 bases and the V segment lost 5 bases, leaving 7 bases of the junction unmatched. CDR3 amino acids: CASRGTGTGGETQYF. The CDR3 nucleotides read TGTGCCAGCAGGGGGACCGGGACAGGGGGAGAGACCCAGTACTTC.

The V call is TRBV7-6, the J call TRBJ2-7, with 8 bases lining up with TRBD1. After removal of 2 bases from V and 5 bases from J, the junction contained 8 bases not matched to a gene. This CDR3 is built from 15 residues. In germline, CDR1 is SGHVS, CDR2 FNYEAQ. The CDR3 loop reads CASSLRQGLRNEQYF. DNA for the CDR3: TGTGCCAGCAGCTTACGACAGGGGTTAAGGAACGAGCAGTACTTC.

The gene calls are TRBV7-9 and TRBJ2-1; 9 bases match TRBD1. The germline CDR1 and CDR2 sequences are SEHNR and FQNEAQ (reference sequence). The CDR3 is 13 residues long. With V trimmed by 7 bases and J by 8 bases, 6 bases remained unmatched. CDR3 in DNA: TGTGCCAGCAACAACAGGGGGCGTGATGAGCAGTTCTTC. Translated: CASNNRGRDEQFF. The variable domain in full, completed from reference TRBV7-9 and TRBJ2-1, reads DTGVSQNPRHKITKRGQNVTFRCDPISEHNRLYWYRQTLGQGPEFLTYFQNEAQLEKSRLLSDRFSAERPKGSFSTLEIQRTEQGDSAMYLCASNNRGRDEQFFGPGTRLTVL.

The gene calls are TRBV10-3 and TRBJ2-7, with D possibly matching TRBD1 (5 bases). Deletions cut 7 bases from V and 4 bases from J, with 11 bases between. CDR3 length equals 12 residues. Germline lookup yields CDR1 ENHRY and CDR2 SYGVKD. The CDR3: CAITQDNYEQYF. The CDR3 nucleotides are TGTGCCATCACCCAGGACAATTACGAGCAGTACTTC.

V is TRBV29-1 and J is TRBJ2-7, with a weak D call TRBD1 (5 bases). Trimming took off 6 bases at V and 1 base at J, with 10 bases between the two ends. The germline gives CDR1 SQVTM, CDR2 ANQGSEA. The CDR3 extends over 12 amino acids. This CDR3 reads CSVSQGSYEQYF. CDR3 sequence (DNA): TGCAGCGTGTCCCAGGGTTCCTACGAGCAGTACTTC.

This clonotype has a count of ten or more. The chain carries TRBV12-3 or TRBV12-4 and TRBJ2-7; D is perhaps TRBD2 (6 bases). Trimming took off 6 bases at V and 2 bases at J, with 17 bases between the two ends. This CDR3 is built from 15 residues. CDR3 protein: CASRPNSGSTYEQYF. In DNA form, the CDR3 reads TGTGCCAGCAGACCCAATAGCGGTAGCACCTACGAGCAGTACTTC.

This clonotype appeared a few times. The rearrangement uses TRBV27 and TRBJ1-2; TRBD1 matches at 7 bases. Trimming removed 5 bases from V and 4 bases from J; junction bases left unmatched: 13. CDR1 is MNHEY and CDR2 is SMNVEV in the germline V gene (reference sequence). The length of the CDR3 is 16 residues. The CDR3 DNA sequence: TGTGCCAGCAGTATCCGCAGGGGGGAGGGTATCTATGGCTACACCTTC. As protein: CASSIRRGEGIYGYTF.

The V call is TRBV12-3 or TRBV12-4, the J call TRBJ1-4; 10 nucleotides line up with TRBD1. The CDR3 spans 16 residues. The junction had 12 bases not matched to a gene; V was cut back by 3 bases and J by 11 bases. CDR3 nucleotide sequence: TGTGCCAGCAGTTTTCGGACAGGGGGATCTCGGGGCAAACTGTTTTTT. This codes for CASSFRTGGSRGKLFF.

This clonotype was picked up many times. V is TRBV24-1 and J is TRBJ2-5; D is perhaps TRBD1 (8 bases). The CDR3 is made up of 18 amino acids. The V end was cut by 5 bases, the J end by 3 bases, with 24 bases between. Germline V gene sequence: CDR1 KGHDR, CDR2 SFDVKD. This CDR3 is CATSGGGTGAMGEETQYF. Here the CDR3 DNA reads TGTGCCACCAGTGGGGGGGGGACAGGCGCTATGGGGGAAGAGACCCAGTACTTC.

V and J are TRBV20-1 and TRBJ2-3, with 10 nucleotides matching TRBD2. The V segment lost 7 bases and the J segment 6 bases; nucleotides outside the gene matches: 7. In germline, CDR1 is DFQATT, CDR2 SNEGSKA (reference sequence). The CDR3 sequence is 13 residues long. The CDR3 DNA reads TGCAGTGTTCCGGGACTAGCGAAGGATACGCAGTATTTT. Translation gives CSVPGLAKDTQYF.